This TCR beta chain came from a study of control samples from healthy donors and cancer patients. The CDR3 sequence is 16 residues long. Germline CDR1 LNHDA, CDR2 SQIVND (reference sequence). V shed 3 bases, J shed 4 bases, and the junction held 8 bases outside the gene matches. TCRdb's copy holds only in-frame clones and misses some; the assay was immunoSEQ multiplex PCR. Of around 110,000 clones detected, around nine tenths appear once; the ten largest clones hold over 2%. A single count supports this clone. The chain employs TRBV19 and TRBJ2-2, with 7 nucleotides matching TRBD1. Sequenced sample: blood. This sequence was found in a woman aged 70-85 years in good health. The CDR3 nucleotides read TGTGCCAGTAGTATCTCGGCCAGGGGGTCCACCGGGGAGCTGTTTTTT. This gives the protein CASSISARGSTGELFF.